This TCR beta chain was documented in a study of T-cell reconstitution after alpha-beta-depleted transplantation in children. This clonotype has ten or more counts. Unique molecular identifiers were incorporated when the TCRbeta library was constructed. TCRdb ran MiXCR on the PCR reads and lists one entry per CDR3 protein. Of 100,000 to 120,000 distinct CDR3 sequences in the sample, about a tenth were seen once. V gave up 1 base and J gave up 4 bases; unmatched junction bases: 8. The germline CDR1 and CDR2 sequences are MDHEN and SYDVKM. This CDR3 is 16 amino acids long. This chain connects TRBV28 to TRBJ2-3, with 7 bases identical to TRBD1. This sequence was found in a human donor who donated a stem cell graft to a child with acute lymphoblastic leukemia. The input for sequencing was PBMCs from the stem cell graft donor, taken from the stem cell graft. DNA for the CDR3: TGTGCCAGCAGTTTATATACGGGACAGAGACCAGATACGCAGTATTTT. Its translation is CASSLYTGQRPDTQYF.